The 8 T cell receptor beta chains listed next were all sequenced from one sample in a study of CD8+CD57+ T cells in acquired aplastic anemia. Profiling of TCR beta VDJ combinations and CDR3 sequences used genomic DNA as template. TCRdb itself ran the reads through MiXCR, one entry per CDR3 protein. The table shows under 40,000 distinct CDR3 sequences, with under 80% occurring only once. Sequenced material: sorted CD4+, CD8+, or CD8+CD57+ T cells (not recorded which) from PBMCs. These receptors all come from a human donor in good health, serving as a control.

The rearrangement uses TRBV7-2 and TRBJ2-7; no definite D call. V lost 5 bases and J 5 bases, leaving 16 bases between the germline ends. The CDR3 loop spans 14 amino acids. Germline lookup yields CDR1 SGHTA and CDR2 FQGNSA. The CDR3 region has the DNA TGTGCCAGCAGCCTCGGGCCTGCGAAGGACGAGCAGTACTTC. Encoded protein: CASSLGPAKDEQYF.

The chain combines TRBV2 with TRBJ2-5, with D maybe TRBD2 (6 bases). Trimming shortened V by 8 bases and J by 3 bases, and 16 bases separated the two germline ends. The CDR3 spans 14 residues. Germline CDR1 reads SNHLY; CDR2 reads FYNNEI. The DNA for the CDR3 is TGTGCCAGCTTAGAATATCGCGGGGAAGAGACCCAGTACTTC. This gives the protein CASLEYRGEETQYF.

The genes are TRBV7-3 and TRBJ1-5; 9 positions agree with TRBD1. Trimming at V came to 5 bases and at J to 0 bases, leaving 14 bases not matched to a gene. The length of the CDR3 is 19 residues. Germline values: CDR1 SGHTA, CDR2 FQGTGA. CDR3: CASSVILPTGGYSNQPQHF. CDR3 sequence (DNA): TGTGCCAGCAGCGTAATCTTACCAACAGGGGGCTATAGCAATCAGCCCCAGCATTTT.

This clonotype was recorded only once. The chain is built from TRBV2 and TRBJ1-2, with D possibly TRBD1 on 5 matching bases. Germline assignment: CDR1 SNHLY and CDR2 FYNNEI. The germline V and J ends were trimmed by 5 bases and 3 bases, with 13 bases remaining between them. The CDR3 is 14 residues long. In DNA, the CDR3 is TGTGCCAGCAGTATTCCAGGGAGGGACTATGGCTACACCTTC. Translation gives CASSIPGRDYGYTF.

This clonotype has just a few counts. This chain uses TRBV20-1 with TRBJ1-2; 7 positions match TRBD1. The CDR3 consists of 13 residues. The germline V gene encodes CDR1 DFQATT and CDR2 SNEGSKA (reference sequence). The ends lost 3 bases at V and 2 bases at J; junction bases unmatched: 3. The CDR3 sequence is CSARAGQNYGYTF. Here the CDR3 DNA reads TGCAGTGCTAGGGCGGGACAGAACTATGGCTACACCTTC.

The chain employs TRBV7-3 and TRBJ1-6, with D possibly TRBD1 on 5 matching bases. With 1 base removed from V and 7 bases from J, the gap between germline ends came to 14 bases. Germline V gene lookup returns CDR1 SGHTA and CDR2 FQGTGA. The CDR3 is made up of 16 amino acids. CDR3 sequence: CASSLIRQGPNSPLHF. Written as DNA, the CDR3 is TGTGCCAGCAGCTTAATAAGGCAGGGCCCCAATTCACCCCTCCACTTT.

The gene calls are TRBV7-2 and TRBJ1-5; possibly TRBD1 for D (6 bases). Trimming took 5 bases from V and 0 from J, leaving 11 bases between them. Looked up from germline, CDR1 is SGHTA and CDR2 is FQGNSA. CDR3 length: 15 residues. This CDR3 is CASSVQGYSNQPQHF. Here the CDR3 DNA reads TGTGCCAGCAGCGTACAGGGTTATAGCAATCAGCCCCAGCATTTT.

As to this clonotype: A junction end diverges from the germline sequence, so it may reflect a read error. CDR3 region: CASSSGHYNGQFF. The DNA for the CDR3 is TGTGCCAGTAGTAGCGGGCACTACAATGGGCAGTTCTTC. This chain joins TRBV19 and TRBJ2-1, with D possibly being TRBD2 (5 bases). The germline CDR1 and CDR2 sequences are LNHDA and SQIVND (reference sequence). The CDR3 is made up of 13 amino acids.